A selection of T cell receptor beta chains follows, all from one sample in a study of T cells after yellow fever vaccination. MiXCR was run by TCRdb on the 5' RACE reads, yielding one entry per CDR3 protein. The sample has some 350,000 distinct CDR3 sequences; under 7.5% are singletons. The input for sequencing was PBMCs, taken 5 days after the yellow fever booster vaccination. These TCRs come from a man younger than 40 who received the YFV17D yellow fever vaccine. CDR3s include the opening cysteine and the closing phenylalanine or tryptophan. A D gene is named only where the DNA matches it firmly. Clone size is not always given. Where it is, it says once, few, many or a class for expanded clones.

v_gene	d_gene	j_gene	abundance	CDR3aa	CDR3nt
TRBV20-1	NA	TRBJ2-7	NA	CSAVPGRNSYEQYF	TGCAGTGCTGTCCCGGGACGGAACTCCTACGAGCAGTACTTC
TRBV5-1	NA	TRBJ2-7	NA	CASSLGQGPSYKQYF	TGCGCCAGCAGCTTGGGTCAGGGTCCCTCCTACAAGCAGTACTTC
TRBV28	NA	TRBJ2-3	many	CASSTLTDTQYF	TGTGCCAGCAGTACTCTAACAGATACGCAGTATTTT
TRBV5-1	NA	TRBJ2-5	many	CASHLSGAGAQETQYF	TGCGCCAGTCACCTTTCGGGGGCGGGGGCACAAGAGACCCAGTACTTC
TRBV5-1	NA	TRBJ2-7	few	CASSLASLSYEQYF	TGCGCCAGCAGCTTGGCCTCCCTGTCCTACGAGCAGTACTTC
TRBV7-3	TRBD1	TRBJ2-1	many	CASSQKHRDREQFF	TGTGCCAGCAGCCAGAAACACAGGGACAGGGAGCAGTTCTTC
TRBV7-2	TRBD2	TRBJ2-7	few	CASSWGTSGLYEQYF	TGTGCCAGCAGCTGGGGGACTAGCGGGCTATACGAGCAGTACTTC
TRBV7-6	NA	TRBJ2-5	NA	CASTWTPGHQETQYF	TGTGCCAGCACCTGGACCCCGGGACACCAAGAGACCCAGTACTTC
TRBV5-1	NA	TRBJ2-6	NA	CASSPRAGANVLTF	TGCGCCAGCAGCCCTCGGGCTGGGGCCAACGTCCTGACTTTC
TRBV5-1	NA	TRBJ1-1	NA	CASSYQGVLDTEAFF	TGCGCCAGCAGCTACCAAGGGGTTTTGGACACTGAAGCTTTCTTT
TRBV5-1	TRBD1	TRBJ1-3	many	CASSWGQTSGNTIYF	TGCGCCAGCAGCTGGGGACAGACTTCTGGAAACACCATATATTTT
TRBV14	NA	TRBJ2-7	few	CASSHASLPSAAYEQYF	TGTGCCAGCAGCCATGCATCTCTCCCTAGCGCAGCCTACGAGCAGTACTTC
TRBV10-1	NA	TRBJ2-5	many	CASIQNLPETQYF	TGCGCCAGCATCCAGAATCTTCCTGAGACCCAGTACTTC
TRBV7-7	NA	TRBJ2-5	many	CASSLDGFQETQYF	TGTGCCAGCAGCTTAGACGGTTTCCAAGAGACCCAGTACTTC
TRBV7-2	NA	TRBJ2-7	few	CASSRNDYEQYF	TGTGCCAGCAGCCGAAACGACTACGAGCAGTACTTC
TRBV4-3	TRBD1	TRBJ2-1	many	CASSQDIAGTALYNEQFF	TGCGCCAGCAGCCAAGATATCGCCGGGACAGCTCTCTACAATGAGCAGTTCTTC
TRBV29-1	TRBD2	TRBJ2-7	NA	CSVIGTSGGAYEQYF	TGCAGCGTTATTGGGACTAGCGGGGGGGCCTACGAGCAGTACTTC
TRBV5-6	NA	TRBJ2-5	NA	CASSFWTTDQETQYF	TGTGCCAGCAGCTTTTGGACTACAGACCAAGAGACCCAGTACTTC
TRBV10-3	NA	TRBJ2-5	few	CAIASGQETQYF	TGTGCCATCGCCAGCGGCCAAGAGACCCAGTACTTC
TRBV7-9	TRBD2	TRBJ2-1	NA	CASSLMPGLAIYEQFF	TGTGCCAGCAGCTTAATGCCGGGACTAGCAATATATGAGCAGTTCTTC
TRBV10-2	NA	TRBJ2-1	many	CASSWASADNEQFF	TGCGCCAGCAGTTGGGCTAGCGCGGACAATGAGCAGTTCTTC
TRBV5-1	NA	TRBJ2-3	many	CASSDRSATDTQYF	TGCGCCAGCAGCGACCGTTCCGCAACAGATACGCAGTATTTT
TRBV7-9	NA	TRBJ2-7	many	CASSLEGREQYF	TGTGCCAGCAGCCTGGAGGGGAGGGAGCAGTACTTC
TRBV19	TRBD1	TRBJ1-1	NA	CASKLGQGNTEAFF	TGTGCCAGTAAATTGGGACAGGGGAACACTGAAGCTTTCTTT
TRBV20-1	NA	TRBJ1-5	NA	CSASRNSNQPQHF	TGCAGTGCTAGCCGTAATAGCAATCAGCCCCAGCATTTT
TRBV9	TRBD2	TRBJ2-7	many	CASSTLAGVLTHEQYF	TGTGCCAGCAGCACTCTAGCGGGAGTATTGACCCACGAGCAGTACTTC